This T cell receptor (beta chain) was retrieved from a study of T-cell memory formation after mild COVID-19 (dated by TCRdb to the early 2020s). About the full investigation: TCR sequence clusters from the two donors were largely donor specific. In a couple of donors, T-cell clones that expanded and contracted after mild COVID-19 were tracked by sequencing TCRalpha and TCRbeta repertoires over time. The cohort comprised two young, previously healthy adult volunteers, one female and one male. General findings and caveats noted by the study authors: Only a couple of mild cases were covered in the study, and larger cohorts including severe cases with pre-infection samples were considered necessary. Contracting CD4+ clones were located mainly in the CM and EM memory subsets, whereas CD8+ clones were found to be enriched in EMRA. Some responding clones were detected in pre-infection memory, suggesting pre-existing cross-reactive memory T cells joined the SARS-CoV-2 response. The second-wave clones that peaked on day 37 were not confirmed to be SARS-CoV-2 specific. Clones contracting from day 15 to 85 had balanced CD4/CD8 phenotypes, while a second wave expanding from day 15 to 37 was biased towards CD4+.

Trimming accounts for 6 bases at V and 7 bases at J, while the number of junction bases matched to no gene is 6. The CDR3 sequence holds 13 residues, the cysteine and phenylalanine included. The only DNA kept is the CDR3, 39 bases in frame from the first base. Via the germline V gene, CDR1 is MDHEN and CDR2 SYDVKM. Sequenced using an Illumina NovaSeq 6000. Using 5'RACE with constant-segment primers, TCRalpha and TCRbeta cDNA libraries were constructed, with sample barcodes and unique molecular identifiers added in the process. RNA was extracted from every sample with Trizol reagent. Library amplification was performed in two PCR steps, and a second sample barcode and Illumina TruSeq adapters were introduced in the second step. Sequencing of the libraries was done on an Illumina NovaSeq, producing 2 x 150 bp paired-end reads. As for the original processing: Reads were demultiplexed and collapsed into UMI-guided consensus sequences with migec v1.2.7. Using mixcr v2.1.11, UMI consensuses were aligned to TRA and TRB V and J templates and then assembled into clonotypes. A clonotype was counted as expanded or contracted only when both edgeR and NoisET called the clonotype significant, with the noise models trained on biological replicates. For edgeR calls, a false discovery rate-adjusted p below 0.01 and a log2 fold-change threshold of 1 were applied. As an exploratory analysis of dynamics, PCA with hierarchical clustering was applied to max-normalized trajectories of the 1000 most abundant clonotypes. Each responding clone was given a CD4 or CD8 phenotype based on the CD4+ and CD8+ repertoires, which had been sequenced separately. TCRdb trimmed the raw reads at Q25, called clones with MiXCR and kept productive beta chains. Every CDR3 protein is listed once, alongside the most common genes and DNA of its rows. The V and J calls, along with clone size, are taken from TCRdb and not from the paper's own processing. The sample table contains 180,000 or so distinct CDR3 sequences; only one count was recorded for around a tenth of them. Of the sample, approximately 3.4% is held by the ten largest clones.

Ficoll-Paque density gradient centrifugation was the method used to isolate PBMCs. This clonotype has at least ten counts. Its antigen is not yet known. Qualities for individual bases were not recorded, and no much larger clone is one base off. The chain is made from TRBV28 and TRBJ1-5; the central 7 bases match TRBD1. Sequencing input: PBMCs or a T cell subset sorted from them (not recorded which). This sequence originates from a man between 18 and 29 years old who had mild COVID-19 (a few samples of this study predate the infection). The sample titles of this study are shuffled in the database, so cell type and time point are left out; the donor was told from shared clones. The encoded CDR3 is CASSLEGQQPQHF. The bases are TGTGCCAGCAGCTTAGAGGGACAGCAGCCCCAGCATTTT.